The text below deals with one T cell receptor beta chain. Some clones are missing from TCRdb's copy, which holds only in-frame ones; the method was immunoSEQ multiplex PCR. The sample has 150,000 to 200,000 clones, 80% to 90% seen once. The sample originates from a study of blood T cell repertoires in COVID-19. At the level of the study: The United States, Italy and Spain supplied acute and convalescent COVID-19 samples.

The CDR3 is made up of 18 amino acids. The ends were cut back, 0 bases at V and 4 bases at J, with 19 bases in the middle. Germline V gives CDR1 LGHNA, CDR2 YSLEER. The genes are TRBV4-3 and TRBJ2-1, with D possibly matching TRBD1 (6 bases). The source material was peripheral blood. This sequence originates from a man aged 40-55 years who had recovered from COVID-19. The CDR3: CASSQEKGIRGGYNEQFF. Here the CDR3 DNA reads TGCGCCAGCAGCCAAGAGAAGGGGATCAGGGGTGGGTACAATGAGCAGTTCTTC.